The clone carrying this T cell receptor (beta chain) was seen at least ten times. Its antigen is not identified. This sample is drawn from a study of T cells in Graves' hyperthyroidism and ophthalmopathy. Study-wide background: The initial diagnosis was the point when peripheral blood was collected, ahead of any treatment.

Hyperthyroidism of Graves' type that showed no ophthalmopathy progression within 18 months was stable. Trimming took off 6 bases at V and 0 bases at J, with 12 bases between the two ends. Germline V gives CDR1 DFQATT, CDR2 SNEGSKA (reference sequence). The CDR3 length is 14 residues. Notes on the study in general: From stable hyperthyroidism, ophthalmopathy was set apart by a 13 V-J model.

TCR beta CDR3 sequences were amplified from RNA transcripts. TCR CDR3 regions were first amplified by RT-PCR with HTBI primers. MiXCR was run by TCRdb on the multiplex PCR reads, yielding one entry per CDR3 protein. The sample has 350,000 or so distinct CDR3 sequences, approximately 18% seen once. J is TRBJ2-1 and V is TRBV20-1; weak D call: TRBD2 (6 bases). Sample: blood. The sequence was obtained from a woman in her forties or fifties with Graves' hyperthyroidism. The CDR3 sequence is CSADSGTSYNEQFF. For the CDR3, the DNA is TGCAGTGCGGATAGCGGTACCTCCTACAATGAGCAGTTCTTC.